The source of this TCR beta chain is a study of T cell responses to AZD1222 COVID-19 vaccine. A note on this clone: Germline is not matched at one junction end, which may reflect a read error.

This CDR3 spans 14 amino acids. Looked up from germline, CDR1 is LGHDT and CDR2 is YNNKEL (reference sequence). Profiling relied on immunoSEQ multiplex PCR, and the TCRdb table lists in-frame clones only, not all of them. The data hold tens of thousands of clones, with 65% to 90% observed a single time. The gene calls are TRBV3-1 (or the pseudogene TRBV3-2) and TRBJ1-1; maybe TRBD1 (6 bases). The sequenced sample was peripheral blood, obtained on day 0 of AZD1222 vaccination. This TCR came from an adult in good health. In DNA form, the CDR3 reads TGTGCCAGCACCCAAAGGGGGAGGGACCCGTCCGCTTTCTTT. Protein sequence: CASTQRGRDPSAFF.